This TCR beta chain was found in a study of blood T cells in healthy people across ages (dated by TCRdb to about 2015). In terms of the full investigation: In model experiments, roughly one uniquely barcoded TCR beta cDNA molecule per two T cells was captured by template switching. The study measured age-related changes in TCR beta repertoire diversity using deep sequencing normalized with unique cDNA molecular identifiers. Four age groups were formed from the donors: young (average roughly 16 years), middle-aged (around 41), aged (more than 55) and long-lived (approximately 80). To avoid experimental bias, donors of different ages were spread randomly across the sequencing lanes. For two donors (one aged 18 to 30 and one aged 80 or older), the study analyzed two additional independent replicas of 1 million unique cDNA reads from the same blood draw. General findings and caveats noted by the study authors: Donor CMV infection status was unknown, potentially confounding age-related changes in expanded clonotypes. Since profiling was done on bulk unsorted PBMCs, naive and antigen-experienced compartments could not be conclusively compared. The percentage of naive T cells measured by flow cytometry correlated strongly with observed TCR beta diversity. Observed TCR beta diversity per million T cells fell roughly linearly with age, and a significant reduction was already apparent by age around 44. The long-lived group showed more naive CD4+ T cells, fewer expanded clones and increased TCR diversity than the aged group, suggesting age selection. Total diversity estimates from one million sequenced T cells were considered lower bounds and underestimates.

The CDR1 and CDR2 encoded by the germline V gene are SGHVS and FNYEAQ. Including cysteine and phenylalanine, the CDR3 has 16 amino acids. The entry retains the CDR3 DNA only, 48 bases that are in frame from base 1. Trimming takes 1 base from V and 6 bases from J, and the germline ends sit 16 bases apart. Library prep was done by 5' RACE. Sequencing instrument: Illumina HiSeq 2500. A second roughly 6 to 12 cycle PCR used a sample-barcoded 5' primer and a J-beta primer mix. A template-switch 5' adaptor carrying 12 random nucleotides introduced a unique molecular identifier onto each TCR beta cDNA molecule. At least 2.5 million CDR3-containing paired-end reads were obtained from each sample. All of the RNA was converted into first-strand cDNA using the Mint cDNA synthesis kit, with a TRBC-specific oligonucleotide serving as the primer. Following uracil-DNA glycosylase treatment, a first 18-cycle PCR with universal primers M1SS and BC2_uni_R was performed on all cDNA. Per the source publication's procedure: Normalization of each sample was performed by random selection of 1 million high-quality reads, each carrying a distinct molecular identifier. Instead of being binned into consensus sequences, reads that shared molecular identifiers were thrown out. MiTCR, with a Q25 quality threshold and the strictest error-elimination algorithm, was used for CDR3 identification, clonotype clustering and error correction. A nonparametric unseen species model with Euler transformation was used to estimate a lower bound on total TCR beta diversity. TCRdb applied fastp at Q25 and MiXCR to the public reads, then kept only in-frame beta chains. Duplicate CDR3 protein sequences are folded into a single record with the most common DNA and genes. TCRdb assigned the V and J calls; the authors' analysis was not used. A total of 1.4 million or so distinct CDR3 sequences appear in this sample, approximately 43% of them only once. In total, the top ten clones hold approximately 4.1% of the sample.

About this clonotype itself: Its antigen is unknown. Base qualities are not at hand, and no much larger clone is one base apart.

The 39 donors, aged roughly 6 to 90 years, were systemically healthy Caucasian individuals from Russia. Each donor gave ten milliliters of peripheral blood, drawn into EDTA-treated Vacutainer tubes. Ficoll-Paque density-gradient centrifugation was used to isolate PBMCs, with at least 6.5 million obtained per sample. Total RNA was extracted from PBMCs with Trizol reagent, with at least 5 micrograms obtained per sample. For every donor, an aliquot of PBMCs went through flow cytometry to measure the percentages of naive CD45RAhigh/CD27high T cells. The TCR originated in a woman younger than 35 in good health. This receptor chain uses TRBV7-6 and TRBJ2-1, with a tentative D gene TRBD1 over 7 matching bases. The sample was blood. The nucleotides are TGTGCCAGCAGCTTAGGTTTTGCAGGGGGGCTCAATGAGCAGTTCTTC. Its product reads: CASSLGFAGGLNEQFF.